The 28 T cell receptor beta chains given below trace back to one sample, sequenced in a study of blood T cell repertoires in COVID-19. Data came from immunoSEQ multiplex PCR; TCRdb stores just in-frame clones and leaves some out. The sample has about 120,000 clones, over 60% seen once. The source material was peripheral blood. These receptors were collected from a woman aged 80 or over with active or convalescent COVID-19.

In this sample, this clone turned up once. The chain links TRBV14 to TRBJ2-1, with a weak D call TRBD2 (5 bases). Deletions cut 0 bases from V and 1 base from J, with 10 bases between. CDR3 length: 16 amino acids. Germline V gene sequence: CDR1 SGHDN, CDR2 FVKESK. This CDR3 reads CASSQEASRSYNEQFF. The CDR3 coding sequence is TGTGCCAGCAGCCAAGAGGCTAGCCGGTCCTACAATGAGCAGTTCTTC.

The chain combines TRBV7-9 with TRBJ2-1; D perhaps matches TRBD2 (5 bases). Germline CDR1 and CDR2: SEHNR and FQNEAQ (reference sequence). The CDR3 sequence is 15 residues long. Trimming cost V 1 base and J 9 bases, with 16 bases left between them. The CDR3 sequence is CASSLVLGRLGEQFF. The CDR3 DNA is TGTGCCAGCAGCTTAGTACTAGGGCGGCTTGGTGAGCAGTTCTTC.

This chain connects TRBV9 to TRBJ2-3, with D tentatively TRBD2 (5 bases). V lost 0 bases to trimming and J lost 3 bases, with 8 bases between them. CDR1 and CDR2 from the germline V gene are SGDLS and YYNGEE. The CDR3 loop spans 14 amino acids. The DNA of the CDR3 is TGTGCCAGCAGCGTAGTAGCGCGGACAGATACGCAGTATTTT. As protein: CASSVVARTDTQYF.

This chain joins TRBV30 and TRBJ2-5, with D possibly matching TRBD1 (5 bases). The germline gives CDR1 GTSNPN, CDR2 SVGIG (reference sequence). This CDR3 has 16 residues. Trimming pared 2 bases from V and 4 bases from J, leaving 20 bases between. The CDR3 protein is CAWSKAPGSFGETQYF. CDR3 in DNA: TGTGCCTGGAGTAAGGCCCCAGGGTCTTTTGGAGAGACCCAGTACTTC.

In its sample, this clone was seen a few times. The rearrangement uses TRBV20-1 and TRBJ2-3, with 7 bases lining up with TRBD2. V lost 3 bases, J lost 5 bases, and 8 bases stayed unmatched. The CDR3 consists of 14 residues. Germline V gives CDR1 DFQATT, CDR2 SNEGSKA (reference sequence). CDR3 in DNA: TGCAGTGCTAGTTCTAGCGGCTCACAAGATACGCAGTATTTT. As protein: CSASSSGSQDTQYF.

This clone appeared a few times. The gene calls are TRBV2 and TRBJ2-5; 14 bases are shared with TRBD2. This CDR3 spans 16 amino acids. The V segment lost 5 bases and the J segment 5 bases; nucleotides outside the gene matches: 7. Germline assignment: CDR1 SNHLY and CDR2 FYNNEI. Here the CDR3 reads CASSRTSGRTGETQYF. CDR3 DNA sequence: TGTGCCAGCAGTCGGACTAGCGGGAGGACCGGGGAGACCCAGTACTTC.

The chain carries TRBV4-1 and TRBJ2-1, with a weak D call TRBD2 (7 bases). Germline values: CDR1 MGHRA, CDR2 YSYEKL. Trimming took off 3 bases at V and 4 bases at J, with 16 bases between the two ends. There are 16 residues in the CDR3. CDR3 loop: CASSHPRGGSYNEQFF. The CDR3 bases are TGCGCCAGCAGCCATCCTAGGGGGGGCTCGTACAATGAGCAGTTCTTC.

This chain links TRBV11-3 with TRBJ2-1, with TRBD2 matching 7 bases. Germline loops: CDR1 SGHNT, CDR2 YENEEA. Germline trimming cut 5 bases from V and 3 bases from J; bases unmatched to any gene: 7. CDR3 length: 15 amino acids. The chain's CDR3 is CASSRQAGLYNEQFF. As DNA, the CDR3 is TGTGCCAGCAGCCGCCAAGCGGGACTCTACAATGAGCAGTTCTTC.

The chain has TRBV5-5 and TRBJ2-3; unclear D gene. CDR1 SGHKS and CDR2 YYEKEE come from the germline V gene (reference sequence). This CDR3 has 16 amino acids. Trimming removed 1 base from V and 0 bases from J, with 12 bases in between. The CDR3 DNA reads as TGTGCCAGCAGCTTGTATCTAAGTACTAGCACAGATACGCAGTATTTT. Its translation: CASSLYLSTSTDTQYF.

The V gene is TRBV4-1, the J gene TRBJ1-1; tentatively, D is TRBD1 (6 bases). This CDR3 is built from 15 residues. Per germline, CDR1 MGHRA and CDR2 YSYEKL. Deletions cut 0 bases from V and 6 bases from J, with 14 bases between. CDR3 in amino acids: CASSQEGHFSPEAFF. The CDR3 nucleotides are TGCGCCAGCAGCCAAGAGGGACATTTTTCGCCTGAAGCTTTCTTT.

The chain links TRBV30 to TRBJ1-1, with D perhaps matching TRBD1 (6 bases). The CDR3 totals 14 residues. V was clipped by 3 bases and J by 4 bases, with 15 bases between them. Germline assignment: CDR1 GTSNPN and CDR2 SVGIG (reference sequence). The CDR3 coding sequence is TGTGCCTGGAGGGACGCGTGGGGGCTCACTGAAGCTTTCTTT. Translating it yields CAWRDAWGLTEAFF. The variable domain in full, with the rest retrieved from reference TRBV30 and TRBJ1-1, is SQTIHQWPATLVQPVGSPLSLECTVEGTSNPNLYWYRQAAGRGLQLLFYSVGIGQISSEVPQNLSASRPQDRQFILSSKKLLLSDSGFYLCAWRDAWGLTEAFFGQGTRLTVV.

The chain links TRBV21-1 to TRBJ1-1; the table names TRBD1, a call not compared with the DNA. TRBV21-1 has pseudogene status. There are 16 residues in the CDR3. The CDR3 DNA is TGTGCCAGCAGCCTTCGACGGACAGGGCTGGTGGCTGAAGCTTTCTTT. This gives the protein CASSLRRTGLVAEAFF.

In its sample, this clone was seen a few times. CDR3 loop: CAWNQDREAFF. CDR3 in DNA: TGTGCCTGGAACCAAGACAGGGAAGCTTTCTTT. V is TRBV30 and J is TRBJ1-1, with D tentatively TRBD1 (6 bases). V lost 4 bases and J lost 8, with 11 bases in between. The germline V gene has CDR1 GTSNPN and CDR2 SVGIG (reference sequence). The CDR3 consists of 11 residues.

By share of the sample, this clone is medium-sized. The V call is TRBV27, the J call TRBJ2-7; 8 bases are shared with TRBD2. This CDR3 is 14 amino acids long. In germline, CDR1 is MNHEY, CDR2 SMNVEV (reference sequence). The junction had 5 bases not matched to a gene; V was cut back by 6 bases and J by 1 base. CDR3 in amino acids: CASRSLAGSYEQYF. CDR3 coding DNA: TGTGCCAGCAGATCGTTAGCGGGGTCCTACGAGCAGTACTTC.

This clone was counted only a few times. The rearrangement joins TRBV19 to TRBJ2-7; 11 nucleotides agree with TRBD2. The CDR3 totals 15 residues. Germline V gives CDR1 LNHDA, CDR2 SQIVND (reference sequence). J was trimmed by 3 bases and V by 3 bases; bases with no gene match: 4. The CDR3 protein is CASSIRLAGGYEQYF. In DNA form, the CDR3 reads TGTGCCAGTAGTATTAGGCTAGCGGGAGGCTACGAGCAGTACTTC.

The chain couples TRBV13 to TRBJ2-7, with TRBD1 identical over 8 bases. This CDR3 region has 15 residues. Unmatched junction bases numbered 12, after V lost 5 bases and J lost 6 bases. Per the germline V gene, CDR1 is PRHDT and CDR2 is FYEKMQ (reference sequence). Written as DNA, the CDR3 is TGTGCCAGCAGCGCAAGGACAGGGAACCAAGGCGAGCAGTACTTC. This sequence encodes CASSARTGNQGEQYF.

V and J are TRBV5-1 and TRBJ2-7; possible D gene TRBD2, 6 bases. Between the trimmed V and J ends, which lost 4 bases and 2 bases, there was a span of 10 bases. The CDR3 is 13 residues long. Germline assignment: CDR1 SGHRS and CDR2 YFSETQ. For the CDR3, the DNA is TGCGCCAGCAGCCCGGGACTCGCCTACGAGCAGTACTTC. It is translated as CASSPGLAYEQYF.

The rearrangement links TRBV19 to TRBJ1-2; a possible D gene is TRBD1 (6 bases). This CDR3 has 14 residues. V shed 6 bases and J shed 2 bases, with 13 bases lying between them. Germline CDR1 reads LNHDA; CDR2 reads SQIVND (reference sequence). As DNA, the CDR3 is TGTGCCAGTAGCCTCACAACAGGGAACTATGGCTACACCTTC. Protein sequence: CASSLTTGNYGYTF.

The V and J genes are TRBV5-1 and TRBJ2-7; 7 bases agree with TRBD1. The ends lost 4 bases at V and 2 bases at J; junction bases unmatched: 3. The CDR3 is 13 amino acids. Germline CDR1 and CDR2: SGHRS and YFSETQ. In nucleotides, the CDR3 is TGCGCCAGCAGCGCCGGGACAGCCTACGAGCAGTACTTC. Protein product: CASSAGTAYEQYF. The whole variable domain, remainder taken from reference TRBV5-1 and TRBJ2-7, is KAGVTQTPRYLIKTRGQQVTLSCSPISGHRSVSWYQQTPGQGLQFLFEYFSETQRNKGNFPGRFSGRQFSNSRSEMNVSTLELGDSALYLCASSAGTAYEQYFGPGTRLTVT.

The chain links TRBV5-1 to TRBJ2-1; 7 bases match TRBD2. The germline V gene encodes CDR1 SGHRS and CDR2 YFSETQ. The J segment lost 0 bases and the V segment lost 5 bases, leaving 5 bases of the junction unmatched. The CDR3 contains 15 residues. The chain's CDR3 is CASRLAPSSYNEQFF. The CDR3 nucleotides read TGCGCCAGCAGACTAGCGCCCAGCTCCTACAATGAGCAGTTCTTC.

The CDR3 sequence is CASSSHPLQAYEQYF. The CDR3 nucleotides read TGTGCCAGCAGTTCTCACCCTTTACAGGCCTACGAGCAGTACTTC. The rearrangement links TRBV6-5 to TRBJ2-7; a weak D match, TRBD1 (5 bases). V lost 4 bases and J lost 2, with 15 bases in between. The CDR3 contains 15 residues. CDR1 is MNHEY, CDR2 SVGAGI, per germline.

The chain carries TRBV11-2 and TRBJ2-1; 9 nucleotides match TRBD2. V was clipped by 5 bases and J by 4 bases; unmatched bases: 3. The CDR3 has 14 amino acids. Germline V gene sequence: CDR1 SGHAT, CDR2 FQNNGV. The CDR3 sequence is CASSTSGPYNEQFF. The CDR3 DNA reads TGTGCCAGCAGCACTAGCGGGCCTTACAATGAGCAGTTCTTC. Looking up the rest from reference TRBV11-2 and TRBJ2-1 gives the full variable domain: EAGVAQSPRYKIIEKRQSVAFWCNPISGHATLYWYQQILGQGPKLLIQFQNNGVVDDSQLPKDRFSAERLKGVDSTLKIQPAKLEDSAVYLCASSTSGPYNEQFFGPGTRLTVL.

The rearrangement uses TRBV5-1 and TRBJ2-1; 8 nucleotides align to TRBD1. CDR3 length equals 16 residues. V lost 1 base and J lost 11; bases outside the gene matches: 14. The V gene's germline CDR1 is SGHRS and CDR2 YFSETQ. The CDR3 DNA sequence: TGCGCCAGCAGCTTGACTACAGGGGGTATGCCCGTAAAGCAGTTCTTC. It codes for CASSLTTGGMPVKQFF.

The CDR3 region has the DNA TGCGCCAGCAGCTTGGAGTTAGGGGGAAAGAACTATGGCTACACCTTC. This sequence encodes CASSLELGGKNYGYTF. This chain connects TRBV5-1 to TRBJ1-2; maybe TRBD1 (6 bases). V was cut by 0 bases and J by 2 bases, with 14 bases left in between. The length of the CDR3 is 16 residues. Per germline, CDR1 SGHRS and CDR2 YFSETQ.

The genes are TRBV29-1 and TRBJ1-1, with D perhaps matching TRBD1 (6 bases). The V end lost 7 bases, the J end lost 1 base, and 13 bases lay between the germline ends. CDR3 size: 13 residues. Germline lookup yields CDR1 SQVTM and CDR2 ANQGSEA. The CDR3 protein is CSAIGQTNTEAFF. CDR3 coding DNA: TGCAGCGCGATCGGACAGACGAACACTGAAGCTTTCTTT.

V usage is TRBV19 and J usage is TRBJ1-5, with 10 positions matching TRBD1. The CDR3 contains 13 residues. Germline CDR1 reads LNHDA; CDR2 reads SQIVND (reference sequence). After removal of 10 bases from V and 4 bases from J, the junction contained 4 bases not matched to a gene. CDR3 sequence: CATLGQGNQPQHF. The CDR3 DNA follows: TGTGCCACCCTGGGACAGGGGAATCAGCCCCAGCATTTT.

This chain links TRBV7-6 with TRBJ1-4; no reliable D call. Trimming took 2 bases from V and 4 from J, leaving 2 bases between them. Germline CDR1 is SGHVS and CDR2 is FNYEAQ. CDR3 length: 12 amino acids. The CDR3 loop is CASSLHNEKLFF. CDR3 in DNA: TGTGCCAGCAGCTTACATAATGAAAAACTGTTTTTT.

This clone has a single count. This chain connects TRBV6-6 to TRBJ1-1, with a weak D call TRBD1 (6 bases). Germline CDR1 reads MNHNY; CDR2 reads SVGAGI (reference sequence). The CDR3 totals 14 residues. The V and J ends lost 4 bases and 7 bases respectively, with 16 bases between them. The CDR3 nucleotides are TGTGCCAGCAGTTCCCGGGGGGGGCTGGTTGAAGCTTTCTTT. Protein: CASSSRGGLVEAFF.